These 8 T cell receptor beta chains share one sample of origin, sequenced in a study of immune reconstitution after stem cell transplant in scleroderma. MiXCR, applied by TCRdb to the RT-PCR reads, yields one record per CDR3 protein. The sample includes approximately 640 distinct CDR3 sequences, roughly 8% seen only once; the top ten take 20% to 25%. The biological material was taken before or after autologous hematopoietic stem cell transplantation (not recorded which). Every receptor here comes from a male donor with systemic sclerosis.

This chain links TRBV7-2 with TRBJ2-2; D not resolved. V dropped 4 bases and J dropped 1 base, with 4 bases sitting between them. The germline CDR1 and CDR2 sequences are SGHTA and FQGNSA. The CDR3 sequence is 13 residues long. CDR3 DNA sequence: TGTGCCAGCAGCTATTTGAACACCGGGGAGCTGTTTTTT. This sequence encodes CASSYLNTGELFF.

This clonotype qualifies as large (0.1 to 1%). The chain couples TRBV29-1 to TRBJ1-1; D ambiguous. This CDR3 is 10 amino acids long. Germline lookup yields CDR1 SQVTM and CDR2 ANQGSEA. Trimming shortened V by 4 bases and J by 4 bases, and 4 bases separated the two germline ends. The DNA of the CDR3 is TGCAGCGTTGTAGGCACTGAAGCTTTCTTT. Its protein is CSVVGTEAFF.

This clonotype is large by share. The gene calls are TRBV18 and TRBJ1-4; D possibly corresponds to TRBD1 (5 bases). Germline V CDR1 and CDR2: KGHSH, LQKENI. V shed 2 bases and J shed 12 bases, with 13 bases lying between them. The CDR3 is made up of 13 amino acids. CDR3 sequence reads: CASSPSGQVELFF. The CDR3 coding sequence is TGTGCCAGCTCACCATCGGGGCAGGTGGAACTGTTTTTT. Drawing the rest from reference TRBV18 and TRBJ1-4, the complete variable domain is NAGVMQNPRHLVRRRGQEARLRCSPMKGHSHVYWYRQLPEEGLKFMVYLQKENIIDESGMPKERFSAEFPKEGPSILRIQQVVRGDSAAYFCASSPSGQVELFFGSGTQLSVL.

By share, this clonotype counts as large. The chain's CDR3 is CASSLLGRGTGELFF. The CDR3 DNA reads TGTGCCAGCAGTTTACTCGGGAGAGGCACCGGGGAGCTGTTTTTT. The chain joins TRBV28 to TRBJ2-2; a weak D match, TRBD2 (6 bases). Trimming left V 2 bases short and J 4 bases short, with 11 bases between. CDR1 MDHEN and CDR2 SYDVKM come from the germline V gene. The CDR3 extends over 15 amino acids.

This clonotype was seen a handful of times. A junction end diverges from the germline sequence, so it may reflect a read error. The genes are TRBV25-1 and TRBJ1-1; 9 bases agree with TRBD1. The CDR3 totals 17 residues. Germline lookup yields CDR1 MGHDK and CDR2 SYGVNS. The CDR3 sequence is CASSDTWATGGNTEAFF. CDR3 DNA: TGCGCCAGCAGTGATACGTGGGCGACAGGGGGAAACACTGAAGCTTTCTTT.

This clonotype was counted between two and nine times. This sequence joins TRBV29-1 and TRBJ2-1; 8 bases match TRBD2. This CDR3 spans 17 amino acids. V gave up 0 bases and J gave up 0 bases; unmatched junction bases: 7. In germline, CDR1 is SQVTM, CDR2 ANQGSEA. CDR3 nucleotide sequence: TGCAGCGTTGAAGATCTTGGGACTAGGGGCTCCTACAATGAGCAGTTCTTC. It yields the protein CSVEDLGTRGSYNEQFF.

In this sample, this clonotype is medium-sized. The chain recombines TRBV19 with TRBJ2-7; 8 bases are shared with TRBD2. V gave up 3 bases and J gave up 0 bases; unmatched junction bases: 10. Looked up from germline, CDR1 is LNHDA and CDR2 is SQIVND (reference sequence). This CDR3 spans 17 amino acids. The CDR3 protein is CASSISRQRGYSYEQYF. Written as DNA, the CDR3 is TGTGCCAGTAGTATCTCGAGACAGCGGGGGTACTCCTACGAGCAGTACTTC. The full variable domain, rest sourced from reference TRBV19 and TRBJ2-7, is DGGITQSPKYLFRKEGQNVTLSCEQNLNHDAMYWYRQDPGQGLRLIYYSQIVNDFQKGDIAEGYSVSREKKESFPLTVTSAQKNPTAFYLCASSISRQRGYSYEQYFGPGTRLTVT.

This clonotype is labeled as large. The gene calls are TRBV7-2 and TRBJ2-1; no clear D gene. The germline gives CDR1 SGHTA, CDR2 FQGNSA. The CDR3 sequence is 11 residues long. V shed 5 bases and J shed 10 bases, with 9 bases lying between them. The CDR3 is CASSPRGEQFF. As DNA, the CDR3 is TGTGCCAGCAGCCCCCGAGGAGAGCAGTTCTTC.